The 17 T cell receptor beta chains reported below all come from one sample, sequenced in a study of beta chain features in type 1 diabetes. Sequencing targeted expressed TCRB transcripts, as all isolated RNA had been reverse transcribed. Assay used: immunoSEQ multiplex PCR; TCRdb lists only in-frame clones, some missing. The sample holds 20,000 to 25,000 clones, more than 60% seen once. Sequenced input: Tregs from blood. All receptors derive from a woman between 40 and 50 years old in good health.

The chain combines TRBV5-4 with TRBJ2-5, with TRBD1 matching 7 bases. The V gene end was trimmed by 4 bases and the J gene end by 3 bases; junction bases not matched to a gene: 9. The CDR3 spans 15 residues. The germline V gene has CDR1 SGHNT and CDR2 YYREEE (reference sequence). The CDR3 nucleotides are TGTGCCAGCAGCACCAAGACAGGGAGCAAAGAGACCCAGTACTTC. The encoded protein is CASSTKTGSKETQYF.

This clone is a singleton in its sample. V is TRBV2 and J is TRBJ1-2; 11 bases are a match to TRBD1. The CDR3 is made up of 21 amino acids. Germline loops: CDR1 SNHLY, CDR2 FYNNEI. The trim removed 3 bases at V and 3 bases at J, leaving 21 bases unmatched. The DNA of the CDR3 is TGTGCCAGCAGTGAGACTCGCCACACCGGGACAGGGGGTATGTCCGACTATGGCTACACCTTC. Its translation is CASSETRHTGTGGMSDYGYTF.

This sequence joins TRBV29-1 and TRBJ2-7, with D unresolved. Germline lookup yields CDR1 SQVTM and CDR2 ANQGSEA. Trimming cost V 5 bases and J 0 bases, with 11 bases left between them. The CDR3 has 13 residues. The CDR3 nucleotides read TGCAGCGTTCAACCCTTGAGCTCCTACGAGCAGTACTTC. Translation: CSVQPLSSYEQYF.

This clone was counted a few times. The chain uses TRBV9 and TRBJ2-7; 7 bases align to TRBD1. Per the germline V gene, CDR1 is SGDLS and CDR2 is YYNGEE. There are 12 residues in the CDR3. V was clipped by 2 bases and J by 13 bases; unmatched bases: 9. The CDR3 sequence is CASSVPGTAVYF. CDR3 DNA sequence: TGTGCCAGCAGCGTCCCCGGGACAGCGGTTTACTTC.

The table lists this clone with a few counts. This chain uses TRBV6-5 with TRBJ2-1, with D possibly TRBD2 on 7 matching bases. Germline V gene sequence: CDR1 MNHEY, CDR2 SVGAGI. Trimming cost V 6 bases and J 7 bases, with 16 bases left between them. This CDR3 comprises 14 residues. The CDR3 bases are TGTGCCAGCAGGGAACAGGGAGGGGTGAATGAGCAGTTCTTC. Its translation is CASREQGGVNEQFF.

V gene TRBV10-2 combines with J gene TRBJ1-4, with a tentative D call TRBD1 (6 bases). V lost 7 bases and J lost 6, with 15 bases in between. This CDR3 region has 14 residues. CDR1 is WSHSY and CDR2 is SAAADI in the germline V gene. CDR3 protein: CASTPRDTYEKLFF. The CDR3 DNA reads TGCGCCAGCACCCCGAGGGACACCTATGAAAAACTGTTTTTT.

The chain recombines TRBV2 with TRBJ2-7, with D maybe TRBD2 (5 bases). The germline V gene encodes CDR1 SNHLY and CDR2 FYNNEI. The V end lost 8 bases, the J end lost 3 bases, and 14 bases lay between the germline ends. The CDR3 length is 13 residues. CDR3 DNA: TGTGCCAGCTCAGGACTTAGTTACTACGAGCAGTACTTC. It specifies CASSGLSYYEQYF.

The rearrangement joins TRBV5-1 to TRBJ1-2, with 8 bases identical to TRBD1. This CDR3 has 15 amino acids. The V and J ends lost 0 bases and 5 bases, in that order; junction bases with no gene match: 6. Per the germline V gene, CDR1 is SGHRS and CDR2 is YFSETQ. The CDR3 DNA follows: TGCGCCAGCAGCTTGGTTGGGCAGGGGGCTTATGGCTACACCTTC. Translated: CASSLVGQGAYGYTF.

This clone was picked up one time. The chain recombines TRBV7-2 with TRBJ2-7; 9 bases map to TRBD1. Trimming at V came to 5 bases and at J to 5 bases, leaving 4 bases not matched to a gene. Germline-derived CDR1 and CDR2 are SGHTA and FQGNSA. The CDR3 has 13 residues. CDR3 bases: TGTGCCAGCAGCCACAGGGGGCGCGACGAGCAGTACTTC. This encodes CASSHRGRDEQYF. The complete variable domain, with remaining parts taken from reference TRBV7-2 and TRBJ2-7, reads GAGVSQSPSNKVTEKGKDVELRCDPISGHTALYWYRQSLGQGLEFLIYFQGNSAPDKSGLPSDRFSAERTGGSVSTLTIQRTQQEDSAVYLCASSHRGRDEQYFGPGTRLTVT.

The chain links TRBV11-2 to TRBJ2-1; tentatively, D is TRBD2 (5 bases). CDR3 length: 13 residues. V was trimmed by 4 bases and J by 4 bases, leaving 8 bases between them. Germline CDR1 reads SGHAT; CDR2 reads FQNNGV. The CDR3 DNA reads TGTGCCAGCAGCTGGGAGCCGTACAATGAGCAGTTCTTC. Translated: CASSWEPYNEQFF.

The rearrangement uses TRBV19 and TRBJ2-5; TRBD2 matches at 9 bases. The CDR3 spans 17 residues. The ends lost 5 bases at V and 7 bases at J; junction bases unmatched: 17. In germline, CDR1 is LNHDA, CDR2 SQIVND (reference sequence). CDR3 loop: CASSARDGTSPQGTQYF. As DNA, the CDR3 is TGTGCCAGTAGTGCTAGGGATGGGACTAGCCCCCAGGGGACCCAGTACTTC. Combining the CDR3 with reference TRBV19 and TRBJ2-5 gives the whole variable domain DGGITQSPKYLFRKEGQNVTLSCEQNLNHDAMYWYRQDPGQGLRLIYYSQIVNDFQKGDIAEGYSVSREKKESFPLTVTSAQKNPTAFYLCASSARDGTSPQGTQYFGPGTRLLVL.

CDR3 sequence reads: CASSLLRDRGRQETQYF. CDR3 in DNA: TGTGCCAGCTCATTACTCCGGGACAGGGGCCGCCAAGAGACCCAGTACTTC. This chain joins TRBV18 and TRBJ2-5; the match to TRBD1 covers 10 bases. The CDR3 contains 17 residues. The V gene's germline CDR1 is KGHSH and CDR2 LQKENI. The V segment lost 5 bases and the J segment 1 base; nucleotides outside the gene matches: 10. Full variable domain (missing parts from reference TRBV18 and TRBJ2-5): NAGVMQNPRHLVRRRGQEARLRCSPMKGHSHVYWYRQLPEEGLKFMVYLQKENIIDESGMPKERFSAEFPKEGPSILRIQQVVRGDSAAYFCASSLLRDRGRQETQYFGPGTRLLVL.

CDR3 region: CASHRYGFYGYTF. The CDR3 region has the DNA TGTGCCAGTCACCGGTACGGGTTCTATGGCTACACCTTC. The chain couples TRBV6-1 to TRBJ1-2, with no clear D. The CDR3 consists of 13 residues. Trimming cost V 9 bases and J 4 bases, with 15 bases left between them. The germline gives CDR1 MNHNS, CDR2 SASEGT.

A few counts support this clone. The chain joins TRBV19 to TRBJ2-3; the D gene is possibly TRBD2 (5 bases). Trimming left V 6 bases short and J 6 bases short, with 13 bases between. Germline CDR1 LNHDA, CDR2 SQIVND (reference sequence). The CDR3 has 13 amino acids. CDR3 sequence: CASSPTRSDTQYF. In DNA, the CDR3 is TGTGCCAGTAGCCCCACTAGGTCCGATACGCAGTATTTT.

V gene TRBV23-1 combines with J gene TRBJ1-5, with 9 bases identical to TRBD1. TRBV23-1 is treated as an ORF (open reading frame) with a function not yet certain. The CDR3 is 20 residues long. Unmatched junction bases numbered 16, after V lost 4 bases and J lost 0 bases. This chain's CDR3 is CASSPDQSGTGFHSNQPQHF. As DNA, the CDR3 is TGCGCCAGCAGTCCAGATCAGTCCGGGACAGGGTTCCATAGCAATCAGCCCCAGCATTTT.

There are a few counts of this clone. The rearrangement links TRBV7-9 to TRBJ1-2, with D tentatively TRBD1 (5 bases). Trimming pared 5 bases from V and 0 bases from J, leaving 10 bases between. CDR3 length: 14 amino acids. CDR1 SEHNR and CDR2 FQNEAQ come from the germline V gene (reference sequence). For the CDR3, the DNA is TGTGCCAGCAGCCCGACAGATTCTAACTATGGCTACACCTTC. Translating gives CASSPTDSNYGYTF.

This clone was recorded a few times. This chain joins TRBV9 and TRBJ2-3, with 7 bases identical to TRBD1. Germline V gene lookup returns CDR1 SGDLS and CDR2 YYNGEE. The CDR3 is 15 amino acids. Trimming cost V 4 bases and J 1 base; bases outside gene matches: 6. DNA of the CDR3: TGTGCCAGCAGCCCAGGGGGAAGGCGCACAGATACGCAGTATTTT. Translated: CASSPGGRRTDTQYF.